One and the same sample provided the 13 T cell receptor beta chains below, sequenced in a study of T cells after posttransplantation cyclophosphamide (dated by TCRdb to about 2016). Libraries came from the immunoSEQ multiplex PCR assay. TCRdb took over this immuneACCESS table, retaining in-frame rearrangements with V and J assigned. Such tables are incomplete; in checked studies, under half of the missing clones stem from an unresolved V gene, and the remainder is unexplained. This sample holds approximately 39,000 clones; about three quarters were observed only once. The leading ten clones occupy roughly 7.4% of the sample. The label giving this sample's treatment or condition can be read as: high-dose cyclophosphamide on days +3 and +4 as single-agent GVHD prophylaxis. Busulfan and fludarabine conditioning, a related or unrelated marrow graft, and cyclophosphamide on days +3 and +4 were given to PTCy patients.

The material was CD4+ T cells sorted from blood, obtained 1,700 to 2,000 days after a stem cell transplant with posttransplant cyclophosphamide. These receptors originate from a female patient in her 40s who received an allogeneic stem cell transplant from a related donor, was CMV-positive, and had no GVHD. Some T cells present after a transplant may be cells of the graft donor.

This chain uses TRBV7-3 with TRBJ2-1, with 7 bases identical to TRBD1. CDR3 length: 12 amino acids. With V trimmed by 3 bases and J by 11 bases, 4 bases remained unmatched. In germline, CDR1 is SGHTA, CDR2 FQGTGA. CDR3 amino acids: CASSFQTGQQFF. As DNA, the CDR3 is TGTGCCAGCAGCTTCCAGACAGGGCAGCAGTTCTTC.

The V gene is TRBV27, the J gene TRBJ1-6, with D maybe TRBD1 (6 bases). V lost 3 bases and J lost 7, with 16 bases in between. Germline-derived CDR1 and CDR2 are MNHEY and SMNVEV (reference sequence). The CDR3 runs to 16 residues. CDR3 coding DNA: TGTGCCAGCAGTTTCCTCCTACAGGGAGTGAATTCACCCCTCCACTTT. Protein: CASSFLLQGVNSPLHF.

The rearrangement uses TRBV29-1 and TRBJ1-1; possible D gene TRBD1, 6 bases. Germline loops: CDR1 SQVTM, CDR2 ANQGSEA. V dropped 7 bases and J dropped 1 base, with 13 bases sitting between them. There are 13 residues in the CDR3. The CDR3 DNA is TGCAGCGCCTCGACAGGAACGAACACTGAAGCTTTCTTT. This codes for CSASTGTNTEAFF.

This clone has just one count. CDR3 DNA: TGTGCCAGCAGCCCCCGACTAGGGCTTGTCACCGGGGAGCTGTTTTTT. It specifies CASSPRLGLVTGELFF. The chain links TRBV9 to TRBJ2-2; perhaps TRBD2 as D (6 bases). Germline assignment: CDR1 SGDLS and CDR2 YYNGEE. This CDR3 has 16 residues. Trimming took 4 bases from V and 4 from J, leaving 17 bases between them.

V gene TRBV6-1 combines with J gene TRBJ1-1; D is ambiguous. From germline, CDR1 is MNHNS and CDR2 SASEGT. This CDR3 spans 18 amino acids. The germline V and J ends were trimmed by 1 base and 4 bases, with 22 bases remaining between them. The DNA of the CDR3 is TGTGCCAGCAGTGAAGGAGGGTCATCAGACCCCTGGTTCACTGAAGCTTTCTTT. As protein: CASSEGGSSDPWFTEAFF.

The chain couples TRBV28 to TRBJ1-1; D is undetermined. Trimming shortened V by 7 bases and J by 0 bases, and 12 bases separated the two germline ends. CDR3 length: 14 amino acids. In germline, CDR1 is MDHEN, CDR2 SYDVKM. The DNA for the CDR3 is TGTGCCAGCACTCTCGGTAATGTGAACACTGAAGCTTTCTTT. Its protein product is CASTLGNVNTEAFF.

As for this clone: A read error likely explains this, since a far larger clone differs by one base. V usage is TRBV5-6 and J usage is TRBJ2-7; TRBD1 aligns across 8 bases. The V segment lost 0 bases and the J segment 6 bases; nucleotides outside the gene matches: 8. Germline assignment: CDR1 SGHDT and CDR2 YYEEEE. This CDR3 is 15 amino acids long. The CDR3, as DNA: TGTGCCAGCAGCTTGGCTTTCGGACAGGGAGGCGAGCAGTACTTC. Its translation: CASSLAFGQGGEQYF. The variable domain in full, with the rest retrieved from reference TRBV5-6 and TRBJ2-7, is DAGVTQSPTHLIKTRGQQVTLRCSPKSGHDTVSWYQQALGQGPQFIFQYYEEEERQRGNFPDRFSGHQFPNYSSELNVNALLLGDSALYLCASSLAFGQGGEQYFGPGTRLTVT.

The chain carries TRBV29-1 and TRBJ2-3; no clear D. V was shortened by 4 bases and J by 0 bases, with 5 bases between the two germline ends. This CDR3 is built from 12 residues. Germline CDR1 reads SQVTM; CDR2 reads ANQGSEA. CDR3: CSVGRSTDTQYF. The CDR3 DNA reads TGCAGCGTTGGCAGAAGCACAGATACGCAGTATTTT.

The rearrangement joins TRBV2 to TRBJ1-6; D not resolved. V was cut by 2 bases and J by 9 bases, with 5 bases left in between. Per the germline V gene, CDR1 is SNHLY and CDR2 is FYNNEI. This CDR3 comprises 12 residues. The CDR3 protein is CASSEMRSPLHF. The CDR3 coding sequence is TGTGCCAGCAGTGAAATGCGTTCACCCCTCCACTTT.

V usage is TRBV6-6 and J usage is TRBJ1-6; no clear D gene. Deletions cut 5 bases from V and 8 bases from J, with 10 bases between. CDR1 MNHNY and CDR2 SVGAGI come from the germline V gene (reference sequence). The CDR3 runs to 13 residues. CDR3 sequence: CASSPRGDSPLHF. The CDR3 nucleotides are TGTGCCAGCAGTCCCCGCGGAGATTCACCCCTCCACTTT.

This sequence joins TRBV2 and TRBJ2-7; the match to TRBD2 covers 7 bases. The germline V gene has CDR1 SNHLY and CDR2 FYNNEI. This CDR3 spans 16 amino acids. Germline trimming cut 0 bases from V and 2 bases from J; bases unmatched to any gene: 7. The CDR3, as DNA: TGTGCCAGCAGTGAAGCGATGGCAGGACTAGCCTACGAGCAGTACTTC. It translates to CASSEAMAGLAYEQYF.

The V gene is TRBV29-1, the J gene TRBJ2-1, with TRBD2 matching 8 bases. Unmatched junction bases numbered 13, after V lost 4 bases and J lost 5 bases. This CDR3 has 16 amino acids. Looked up from germline, CDR1 is SQVTM and CDR2 is ANQGSEA. The CDR3 coding sequence is TGCAGCGTTGCTACCCTCGGGGGGGCCGAGAACAATGAGCAGTTCTTC. Translating gives CSVATLGGAENNEQFF.

V usage is TRBV7-2 and J usage is TRBJ2-1; 9 bases align to TRBD2. The V gene's germline CDR1 is SGHTA and CDR2 FQGNSA. V was clipped by 4 bases and J by 6 bases; unmatched bases: 13. The CDR3 totals 17 residues. The CDR3 reads CASSSLPGGGASNEQFF. In DNA form, the CDR3 reads TGTGCCAGCAGCTCTCTCCCTGGCGGGGGGGCTTCCAATGAGCAGTTCTTC.